The T cell receptor beta chain described here comes from a study of response to subunit inactivated influenza vaccine. Germline trimming cut 1 base from V and 2 bases from J; bases unmatched to any gene: 6. CDR1 and CDR2 (germline): MGHDK, SYGVNS. The CDR3 covers 16 residues. General study findings and limits: After each seasonal influenza vaccination, few new T cells are recruited, the authors suggested.

TCRdb re-called the RT-PCR reads through MiXCR, storing one row per CDR3 protein. The profile shows more than 400,000 distinct CDR3 sequences, around 7.9% of them singletons. On this clonotype: Its antigen remains unidentified.

Sequencing was performed on PBMCs from blood, taken less than 30 months after vaccination. The V gene is TRBV25-1, the J gene TRBJ2-7; 9 positions match TRBD2. This clonotype was obtained from a man between 50 and 75 years old who received an inactivated influenza vaccine. CDR3 in amino acids: CASSESLIAGAYEQYF. The CDR3 DNA is TGTGCCAGCAGTGAATCTTTGATAGCGGGAGCCTACGAGCAGTACTTC.